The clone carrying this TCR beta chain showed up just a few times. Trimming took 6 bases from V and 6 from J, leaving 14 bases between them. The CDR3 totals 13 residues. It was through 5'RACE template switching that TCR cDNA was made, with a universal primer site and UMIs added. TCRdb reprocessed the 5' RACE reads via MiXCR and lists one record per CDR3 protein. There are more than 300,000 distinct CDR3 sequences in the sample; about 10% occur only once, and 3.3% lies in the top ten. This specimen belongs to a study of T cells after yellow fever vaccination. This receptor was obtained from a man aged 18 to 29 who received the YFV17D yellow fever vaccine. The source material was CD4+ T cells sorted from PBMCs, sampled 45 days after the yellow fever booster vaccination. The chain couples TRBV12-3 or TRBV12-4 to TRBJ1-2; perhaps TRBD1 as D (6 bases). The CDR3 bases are TGTGCCAGCAGCCCGGACAGAGTTAATGGCTACACCTTC. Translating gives CASSPDRVNGYTF.